The 25 T cell receptor beta chains below all came from one sample that was sequenced in a study of PD-1 and CTLA-4 blockade in melanoma. Data came from immunoSEQ multiplex PCR; TCRdb stores just in-frame clones and leaves some out. The sample gives about 16,000 clones, 70% to 80% of which show up once; around an eighth is in the top ten. Sequencing used CD8+ T cells from peripheral blood, obtained from a patient given anti-PD-1 treatment. The receptors were gathered from a human donor with melanoma.

The chain uses TRBV9 and TRBJ2-7; D uncertain. CDR1 SGDLS and CDR2 YYNGEE come from the germline V gene. V was cut by 0 bases and J by 3 bases, with 19 bases left in between. This CDR3 has 17 residues. The CDR3 sequence is CASSVEARGPLGYEQYF. For the CDR3, the DNA is TGTGCCAGCAGCGTAGAAGCCCGAGGCCCCTTGGGCTACGAGCAGTACTTC.

This rearrangement joins TRBV28 to TRBJ1-5; 7 positions match TRBD1. Germline CDR1 is MDHEN and CDR2 is SYDVKM. Trimming at V came to 5 bases and at J to 7 bases, leaving 11 bases not matched to a gene. The CDR3 totals 15 residues. CDR3 loop: CASSGTGVLEQPQHF. In nucleotides, the CDR3 is TGTGCCAGCAGTGGAACAGGGGTCCTGGAGCAGCCCCAGCATTTT.

The chain joins TRBV4-1 to TRBJ2-2, with D possibly TRBD2 on 5 matching bases. CDR3 length: 15 amino acids. Germline V CDR1 and CDR2: MGHRA, YSYEKL. Trimming pared 6 bases from V and 0 bases from J, leaving 11 bases between. The CDR3 sequence: CASREEAANTGELFF. The CDR3 region has the DNA TGCGCCAGCAGGGAGGAGGCCGCGAACACCGGGGAGCTGTTTTTT.

The chain carries TRBV19 and TRBJ2-1; D remains unclear. The ends were cut back, 4 bases at V and 5 bases at J, with 6 bases in the middle. The CDR3 sequence is 12 residues long. The V gene's germline CDR1 is LNHDA and CDR2 SQIVND (reference sequence). The CDR3 region is CASSTLNNEQFF. Written as DNA, the CDR3 is TGTGCCAGTAGTACACTAAACAATGAGCAGTTCTTC.

Only a few counts were recorded for this clone. The DNA of the CDR3 is TGTGCCACCAGTGCCCCCGTCTCATACGAGCAGTACTTC. It specifies CATSAPVSYEQYF. This rearrangement joins TRBV24-1 to TRBJ2-7, with D unresolved. Trimming cost V 5 bases and J 4 bases, with 11 bases left between them. CDR3 length: 13 residues. Germline lookup yields CDR1 KGHDR and CDR2 SFDVKD.

In this sample, this clone turned up once. The chain combines TRBV5-5 with TRBJ2-7; TRBD2 agrees at 7 bases. The CDR3 length is 13 residues. Per germline, CDR1 SGHKS and CDR2 YYEKEE (reference sequence). After removal of 4 bases from V and 3 bases from J, the junction contained 4 bases not matched to a gene. As DNA, the CDR3 is TGTGCCAGCAGCCCCGGGGGGTTCTACGAGCAGTACTTC. It is translated as CASSPGGFYEQYF. Full variable domain (rest looked up from reference TRBV5-5 and TRBJ2-7): DAGVTQSPTHLIKTRGQQVTLRCSPISGHKSVSWYQQVLGQGPQFIFQYYEKEERGRGNFPDRFSARQFPNYSSELNVNALLLGDSALYLCASSPGGFYEQYFGPGTRLTVT.

The rearrangement joins TRBV6-5 to TRBJ2-5; the D gene is possibly TRBD2 (6 bases). The germline V and J ends were trimmed by 9 bases and 7 bases, with 24 bases remaining between them. This CDR3 comprises 15 residues. The germline V gene encodes CDR1 MNHEY and CDR2 SVGAGI. The CDR3 nucleotides are TGTGCCAGTAACCCTCAGGCACTAGCAACAGGGACCCAGTACTTC. It specifies CASNPQALATGTQYF.

V usage is TRBV6-5 and J usage is TRBJ2-7; possible D gene TRBD2, 5 bases. CDR3 length: 14 residues. Between the trimmed V and J ends, which lost 0 bases and 3 bases, there was a span of 9 bases. Germline loops: CDR1 MNHEY, CDR2 SVGAGI. For the CDR3, the DNA is TGTGCCAGCAGTTACTCGATTGCGGGCTACGAGCAGTACTTC. Protein sequence: CASSYSIAGYEQYF.

This clone was found a few times. V gene TRBV4-1 combines with J gene TRBJ1-1, with 8 bases aligning to TRBD1. With 7 bases clipped from V and 1 base from J, the junction kept 11 bases outside the gene matches. CDR3 length equals 16 residues. Per germline, CDR1 MGHRA and CDR2 YSYEKL. The CDR3 DNA reads as TGCGCCAGCAACCGACGAGGACAGGGACCGAACACTGAAGCTTTCTTT. Its translation: CASNRRGQGPNTEAFF.

The rearrangement uses TRBV23-1 and TRBJ2-7; D is uncertain. TRBV23-1 counts as an open reading frame of uncertain function. This CDR3 is built from 15 residues. The V gene lost 0 bases and the J gene lost 0 bases, with 9 bases spanning the gap. The CDR3 nucleotides read TGCGCCAGCAGTCAATCGAAGCAGGACTCCTACGAGCAGTACTTC. This encodes CASSQSKQDSYEQYF.

The CDR3 nucleotides are TGTGCCAGCAGTTATCTGAGCGGGGTTTCCTACAATGAGCAGTTCTTC. Amino acid sequence: CASSYLSGVSYNEQFF. J is TRBJ2-1 and V is TRBV6-5, with 7 positions matching TRBD2. V was clipped by 3 bases and J by 1 base; unmatched bases: 6. CDR3 length: 16 amino acids. The germline CDR1 and CDR2 sequences are MNHEY and SVGAGI.

V and J are TRBV5-4 and TRBJ1-3; tentatively, D is TRBD1 (5 bases). CDR3 length equals 15 residues. Germline CDR1 reads SGHNT; CDR2 reads YYREEE (reference sequence). The V end lost 1 base, the J end lost 0 bases, and 8 bases lay between the germline ends. CDR3 sequence reads: CASSLQGGSGNTIYF. The CDR3 bases are TGTGCCAGCAGCTTGCAGGGCGGCTCTGGAAACACCATATATTTT.

The chain combines TRBV2 with TRBJ2-2; 8 nucleotides align to TRBD2. The germline V gene has CDR1 SNHLY and CDR2 FYNNEI. There are 13 residues in the CDR3. V shed 7 bases and J 4 bases; nucleotides not matched to a gene: 2. In DNA form, the CDR3 reads TGTGCCAGCAACGGGAGGGCCACCGGGGAGCTGTTTTTT. This sequence encodes CASNGRATGELFF.

V gene TRBV19 combines with J gene TRBJ1-2, with unresolved D. The V gene's germline CDR1 is LNHDA and CDR2 SQIVND (reference sequence). The CDR3 spans 11 residues. The V and J ends lost 5 bases and 3 bases respectively, with 4 bases between them. This CDR3 is CASSADYGYTF. The CDR3, as DNA: TGTGCCAGTAGTGCCGACTATGGCTACACCTTC.

The rearrangement joins TRBV7-8 to TRBJ2-1; TRBD2 agrees at 11 bases. The V and J ends lost 4 bases and 4 bases, in that order; junction bases with no gene match: 6. The CDR3 sequence is 16 residues long. Germline loops: CDR1 SGHVS, CDR2 FQNEAQ. Here the CDR3 DNA reads TGTGCCAGCAGCTCTGGACTAGCGGGCCAATACAATGAGCAGTTCTTC. The encoded protein is CASSSGLAGQYNEQFF.

This clone was counted between two and nine times. This rearrangement joins TRBV10-3 to TRBJ1-2, with 8 nucleotides matching TRBD1. Germline V CDR1 and CDR2: ENHRY, SYGVKD. CDR3 length: 15 residues. V dropped 6 bases and J dropped 4; count of bases not matched to a gene: 10. Here the CDR3 reads CAIRPKTGEGYGYTF. The CDR3 DNA follows: TGTGCCATCAGGCCCAAGACAGGGGAGGGCTATGGCTACACCTTC.

The chain employs TRBV14 and TRBJ1-1; TRBD1 might be the D (6 bases). Germline CDR1 and CDR2: SGHDN and FVKESK. The CDR3 extends over 15 amino acids. V gave up 5 bases and J gave up 5 bases, with 18 bases separating them. The CDR3 spells CASSSSLRGKTEAFF. The CDR3 bases are TGTGCCAGCAGCTCATCTCTCAGGGGAAAGACTGAAGCTTTCTTT.

This clone was detected only a few times. The chain joins TRBV4-2 to TRBJ2-7; the D gene is possibly TRBD2 (7 bases). Germline assignment: CDR1 LGHNA and CDR2 YNFKEQ. V was clipped by 1 base and J by 0 bases, with 13 bases between them. The CDR3 runs 16 residues. DNA of the CDR3: TGTGCCAGCAGCCAAGCTGGCGGGGGCCTCTCCTACGAGCAGTACTTC. Protein: CASSQAGGGLSYEQYF.

This chain connects TRBV29-1 to TRBJ2-1; D is undetermined. In germline, CDR1 is SQVTM, CDR2 ANQGSEA. V was trimmed by 0 bases and J by 0 bases, leaving 6 bases between them. This CDR3 is built from 14 residues. CDR3: CSVEETASYNEQFF. DNA of the CDR3: TGCAGCGTTGAAGAGACGGCCTCCTACAATGAGCAGTTCTTC.

The chain has TRBV5-6 and TRBJ1-5, with D unclear. V was pared by 0 bases and J by 4 bases, with 5 bases between. The CDR3 has 13 amino acids. Germline V gene sequence: CDR1 SGHDT, CDR2 YYEEEE. The CDR3 loop is CASSLEQNQPQHF. The DNA for the CDR3 is TGTGCCAGCAGCTTGGAACAGAATCAGCCCCAGCATTTT.

V usage is TRBV6-1 and J usage is TRBJ2-3; TRBD2 might be the D (6 bases). Per germline, CDR1 MNHNS and CDR2 SASEGT. Trimming stripped 1 base from V and 4 bases from J, with 12 bases between. CDR3 length: 15 residues. The CDR3 loop reads CASSEGGVPPDTQYF. CDR3 nucleotide sequence: TGTGCCAGCAGTGAAGGGGGGGTGCCCCCAGATACGCAGTATTTT.

The V gene is TRBV4-2, the J gene TRBJ1-2; maybe TRBD1 (6 bases). The germline V gene encodes CDR1 LGHNA and CDR2 YNFKEQ. The germline V and J ends were trimmed by 1 base and 4 bases, with 10 bases remaining between them. The CDR3 is 14 amino acids. The CDR3 region has the DNA TGTGCCAGCAGCCAAGGAAGGGGGGGCTATGGCTACACCTTC. Protein product: CASSQGRGGYGYTF.

The V and J genes are TRBV7-9 and TRBJ1-4, with D unclear. This CDR3 is 15 amino acids long. From germline, CDR1 is SEHNR and CDR2 FQNEAQ (reference sequence). V lost 4 bases and J lost 0, with 9 bases in between. The CDR3 nucleotides are TGTGCCAGCAGCTCATCGGCGGCAACTAATGAAAAACTGTTTTTT. It yields the protein CASSSSAATNEKLFF.

This clone was found a few times. V gene TRBV6-2 or TRBV6-3 combines with J gene TRBJ2-1, with D hard to call. The CDR3 has 13 amino acids. Germline V CDR1 and CDR2: MNHEY, SVGEGT. V gave up 5 bases and J gave up 1 base, with 6 bases separating them. In DNA, the CDR3 is TGTGCCAGCAGTAGCCTGTCCTACAATGAGCAGTTCTTC. Amino acids: CASSSLSYNEQFF.

V usage is TRBV2 and J usage is TRBJ2-5, with D possibly called TRBD1 or TRBD2 (6 bases each). The CDR3 extends over 14 amino acids. V was shortened by 7 bases and J by 4 bases, with 16 bases between the two germline ends. The germline CDR1 and CDR2 sequences are SNHLY and FYNNEI. The CDR3 is CASTEGGQVETQYF. DNA for the CDR3: TGTGCCAGCACCGAAGGGGGGCAGGTAGAGACCCAGTACTTC.